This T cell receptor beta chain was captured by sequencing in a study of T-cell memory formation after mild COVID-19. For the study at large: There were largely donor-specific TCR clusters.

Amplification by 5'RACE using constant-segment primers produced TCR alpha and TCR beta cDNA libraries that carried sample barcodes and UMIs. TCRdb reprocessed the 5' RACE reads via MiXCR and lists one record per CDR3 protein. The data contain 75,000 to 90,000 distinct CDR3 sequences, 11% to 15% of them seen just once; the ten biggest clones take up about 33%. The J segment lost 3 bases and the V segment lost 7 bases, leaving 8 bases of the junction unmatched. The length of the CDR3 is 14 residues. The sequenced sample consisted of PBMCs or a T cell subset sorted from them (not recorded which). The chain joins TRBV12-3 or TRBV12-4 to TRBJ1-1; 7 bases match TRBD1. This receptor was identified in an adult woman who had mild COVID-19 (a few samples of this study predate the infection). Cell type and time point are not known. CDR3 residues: CASNTGEWDTEAFF. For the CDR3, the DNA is TGTGCCAGCAATACAGGGGAATGGGACACTGAAGCTTTCTTT.